This T cell receptor beta chain was obtained from a study of CD8+CD57+ T cells in acquired aplastic anemia. Turning to the study itself: Quantities of DNA derived from sorted CD4+ and CD8+ cells averaged roughly 3.4 ug. The study's findings and limits: Found in both controls and patients were around 29 CD8+ CDR3 sequences. No significant patient-versus-control difference appeared in CD8+ Simpson's diversity.

This CDR3 comprises 13 residues. Looked up from germline, CDR1 is SQVTM and CDR2 is ANQGSEA. Unmatched junction bases numbered 4, after V lost 6 bases and J lost 0 bases. Those patients picked for sequencing had displayed CD8+CD57+ cell expansion on flow cytometry. A severe acquired aplastic anemia diagnosis applied to all patients. This clonotype was observed a handful of times. Its specificity is not known. Profiling of TCR beta VDJ combinations and CDR3 sequences used genomic DNA as template. TCRdb re-analysed the reads in MiXCR, keeping a single row per CDR3 protein. Altogether more than 150,000 distinct CDR3 sequences are present, under 55% being singletons, with the ten largest covering approximately 9.7%.

The sequence came from a human donor with aplastic anemia. The rearrangement uses TRBV29-1 and TRBJ1-1; 7 bases fit TRBD1. The sequencing input was sorted CD4+, CD8+, or CD8+CD57+ T cells (not recorded which) from PBMCs. The CDR3 DNA follows: TGCAGCGTCAAAGACAGGGTGAACACTGAAGCTTTCTTT. It translates to CSVKDRVNTEAFF.